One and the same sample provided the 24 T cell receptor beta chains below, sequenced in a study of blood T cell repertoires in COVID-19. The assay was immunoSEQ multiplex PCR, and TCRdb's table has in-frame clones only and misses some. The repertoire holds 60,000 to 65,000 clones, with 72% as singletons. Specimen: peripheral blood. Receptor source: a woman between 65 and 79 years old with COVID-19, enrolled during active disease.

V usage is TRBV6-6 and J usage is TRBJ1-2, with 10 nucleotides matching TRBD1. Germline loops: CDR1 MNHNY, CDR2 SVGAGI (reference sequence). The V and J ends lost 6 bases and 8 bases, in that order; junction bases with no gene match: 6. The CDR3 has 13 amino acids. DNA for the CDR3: TGTGCCAGCAGCGACAGGGGGCAGGGCGGCTACACCTTC. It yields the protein CASSDRGQGGYTF.

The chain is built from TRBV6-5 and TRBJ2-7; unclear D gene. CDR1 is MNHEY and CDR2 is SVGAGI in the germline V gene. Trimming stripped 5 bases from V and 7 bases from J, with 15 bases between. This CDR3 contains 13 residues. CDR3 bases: TGTGCCAGCAGTCCCTTCGTGGCCTCAGAGCAGTACTTC. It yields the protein CASSPFVASEQYF.

CDR3 sequence (DNA): TGTGCCAGCAGCTTATCGAGCAGGGAGGGAGAGACCCAGTACTTC. Protein: CASSLSSREGETQYF. This chain connects TRBV11-1 to TRBJ2-5; 7 nucleotides agree with TRBD2. V shed 2 bases, J shed 4 bases, and the junction held 7 bases outside the gene matches. This CDR3 region has 15 residues. Germline loops: CDR1 SGHAT, CDR2 FQDESV (reference sequence).

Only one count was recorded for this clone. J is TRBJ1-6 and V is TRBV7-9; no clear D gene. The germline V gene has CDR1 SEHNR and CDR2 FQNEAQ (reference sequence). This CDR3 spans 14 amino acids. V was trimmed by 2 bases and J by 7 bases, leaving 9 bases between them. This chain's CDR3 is CASSLLSRNSPLHF. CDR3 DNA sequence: TGTGCCAGCAGCTTACTTAGCCGAAATTCACCCCTCCACTTT.

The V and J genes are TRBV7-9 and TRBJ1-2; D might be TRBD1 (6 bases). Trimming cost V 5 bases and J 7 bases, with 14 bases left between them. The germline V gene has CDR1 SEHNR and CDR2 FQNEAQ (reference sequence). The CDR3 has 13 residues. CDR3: CASSPGEGRGYTF. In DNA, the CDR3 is TGTGCCAGCAGCCCAGGGGAGGGGCGTGGCTACACCTTC.

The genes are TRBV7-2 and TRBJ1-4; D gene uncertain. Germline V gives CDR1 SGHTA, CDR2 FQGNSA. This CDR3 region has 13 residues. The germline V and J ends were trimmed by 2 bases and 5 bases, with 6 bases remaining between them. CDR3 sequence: CASSLQINEKLFF. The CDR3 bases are TGTGCCAGCAGCTTACAGATAAATGAAAAACTGTTTTTT.

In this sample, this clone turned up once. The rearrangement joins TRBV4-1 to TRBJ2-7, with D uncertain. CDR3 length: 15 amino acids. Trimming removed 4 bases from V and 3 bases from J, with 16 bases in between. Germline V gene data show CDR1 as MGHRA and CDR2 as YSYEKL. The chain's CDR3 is CASSLLSMQYYEQYF. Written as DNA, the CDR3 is TGCGCCAGCAGCCTTCTTAGCATGCAGTACTACGAGCAGTACTTC.

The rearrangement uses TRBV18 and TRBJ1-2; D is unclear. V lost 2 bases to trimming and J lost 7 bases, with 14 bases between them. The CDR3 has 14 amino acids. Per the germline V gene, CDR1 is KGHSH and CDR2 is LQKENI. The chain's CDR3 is CASSPNDGNSGYTF. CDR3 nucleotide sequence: TGTGCCAGCTCACCAAACGACGGGAATTCTGGCTACACCTTC.

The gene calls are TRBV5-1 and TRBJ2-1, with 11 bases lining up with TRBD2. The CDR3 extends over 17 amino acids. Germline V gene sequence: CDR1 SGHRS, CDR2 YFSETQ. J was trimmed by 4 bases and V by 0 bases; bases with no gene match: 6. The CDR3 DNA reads TGCGCCAGCAGCTTGGGACTAGCGGGGAGGTTGTACAATGAGCAGTTCTTC. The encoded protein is CASSLGLAGRLYNEQFF.

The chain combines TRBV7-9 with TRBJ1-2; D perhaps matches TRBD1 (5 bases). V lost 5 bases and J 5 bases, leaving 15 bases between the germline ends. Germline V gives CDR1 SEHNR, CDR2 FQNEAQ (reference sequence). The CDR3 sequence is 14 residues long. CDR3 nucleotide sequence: TGTGCCAGCAGCAATGCCAGGGAATTTTATGGCTACACCTTC. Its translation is CASSNAREFYGYTF.

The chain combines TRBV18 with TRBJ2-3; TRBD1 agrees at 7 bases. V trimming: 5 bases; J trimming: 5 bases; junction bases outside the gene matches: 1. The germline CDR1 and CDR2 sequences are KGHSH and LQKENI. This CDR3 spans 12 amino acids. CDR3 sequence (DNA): TGTGCCAGCTCAAACAGGGGAGATACGCAGTATTTT. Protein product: CASSNRGDTQYF.

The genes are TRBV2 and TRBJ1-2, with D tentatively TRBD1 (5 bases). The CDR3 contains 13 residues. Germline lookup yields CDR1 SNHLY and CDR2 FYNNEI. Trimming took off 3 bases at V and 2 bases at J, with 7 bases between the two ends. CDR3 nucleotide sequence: TGTGCCAGCAGTGATTCAGGGAACTATGGCTACACCTTC. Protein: CASSDSGNYGYTF.

The CDR3 reads CASSESIAGGPLYEQYF. The CDR3 DNA is TGCGCCAGCAGTGAGTCCATAGCGGGGGGGCCTCTCTACGAGCAGTACTTC. The chain carries TRBV10-1 and TRBJ2-7; 11 nucleotides line up with TRBD2. CDR1 WNHNN and CDR2 SYGVQD come from the germline V gene (reference sequence). The CDR3 consists of 17 residues. The junction had 7 bases not matched to a gene; V was cut back by 0 bases and J by 3 bases.

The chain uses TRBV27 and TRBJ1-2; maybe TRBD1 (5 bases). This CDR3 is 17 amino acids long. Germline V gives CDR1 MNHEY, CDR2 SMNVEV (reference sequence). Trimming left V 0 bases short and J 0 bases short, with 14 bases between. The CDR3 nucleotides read TGTGCCAGCAGTTTATCGTCGACATGGGGGGCTAACTATGGCTACACCTTC. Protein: CASSLSSTWGANYGYTF.

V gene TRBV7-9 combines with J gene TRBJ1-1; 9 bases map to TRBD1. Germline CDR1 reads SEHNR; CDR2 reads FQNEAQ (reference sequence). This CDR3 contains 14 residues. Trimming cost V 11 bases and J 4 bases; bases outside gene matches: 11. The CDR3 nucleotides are TGTGCCTGCCAACAGGGGGCCTCGAGCACTGAAGCTTTCTTT. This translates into CACQQGASSTEAFF. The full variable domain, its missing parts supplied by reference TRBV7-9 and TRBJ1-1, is DTGVSQNPRHKITKRGQNVTFRCDPISEHNRLYWYRQTLGQGPEFLTYFQNEAQLEKSRLLSDRFSAERPKGSFSTLEIQRTEQGDSAMYLCACQQGASSTEAFFGQGTRLTVV.

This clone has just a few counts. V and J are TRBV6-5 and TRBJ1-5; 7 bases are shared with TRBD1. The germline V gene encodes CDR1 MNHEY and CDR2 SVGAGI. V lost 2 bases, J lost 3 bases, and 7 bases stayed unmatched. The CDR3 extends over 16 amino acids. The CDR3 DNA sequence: TGTGCCAGCAGTTACACCAACAGGGGCTCCAATCAGCCCCAGCATTTT. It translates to CASSYTNRGSNQPQHF.

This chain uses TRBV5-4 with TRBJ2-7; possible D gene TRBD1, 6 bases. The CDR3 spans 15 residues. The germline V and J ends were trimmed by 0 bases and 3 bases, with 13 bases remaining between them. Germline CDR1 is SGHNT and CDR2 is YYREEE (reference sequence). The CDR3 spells CASSLAGTTGYEQYF. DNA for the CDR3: TGTGCCAGCAGCTTGGCTGGGACAACCGGCTACGAGCAGTACTTC.

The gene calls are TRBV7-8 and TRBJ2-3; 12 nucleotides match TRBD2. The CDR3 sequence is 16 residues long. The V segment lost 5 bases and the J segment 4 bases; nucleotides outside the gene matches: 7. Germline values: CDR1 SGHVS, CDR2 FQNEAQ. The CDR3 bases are TGTGCCAGCAGCCGAGAGACTAGCGGGAGCCCAGATACGCAGTATTTT. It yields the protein CASSRETSGSPDTQYF.

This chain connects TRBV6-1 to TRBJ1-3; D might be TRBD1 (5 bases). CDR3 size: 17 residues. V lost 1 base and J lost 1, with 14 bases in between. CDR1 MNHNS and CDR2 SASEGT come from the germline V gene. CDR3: CASSEGAQGLSGNTIYF. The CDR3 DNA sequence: TGTGCCAGCAGTGAAGGGGCCCAGGGATTATCTGGAAACACCATATATTTT.

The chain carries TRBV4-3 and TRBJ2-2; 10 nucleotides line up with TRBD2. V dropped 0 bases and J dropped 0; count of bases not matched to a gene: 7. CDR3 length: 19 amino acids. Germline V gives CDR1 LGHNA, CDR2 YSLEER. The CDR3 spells CASSQDPIGLAANTGELFF. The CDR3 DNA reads TGCGCCAGCAGCCAAGACCCGATCGGACTAGCGGCGAACACCGGGGAGCTGTTTTTT.

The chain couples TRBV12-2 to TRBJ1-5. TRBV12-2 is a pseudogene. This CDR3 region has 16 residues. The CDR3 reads CASRLEYTTENQPQHF. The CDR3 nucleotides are TGTGCAAGTCGCTTAGAGTATACGACTGAGAATCAGCCCCAGCATTTT.

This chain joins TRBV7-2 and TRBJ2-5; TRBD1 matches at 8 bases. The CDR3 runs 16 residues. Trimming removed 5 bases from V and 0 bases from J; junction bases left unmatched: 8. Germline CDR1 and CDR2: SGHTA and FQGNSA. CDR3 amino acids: CASSIHGQGNQETQYF. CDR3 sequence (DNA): TGTGCCAGCAGCATACACGGACAGGGAAACCAAGAGACCCAGTACTTC.

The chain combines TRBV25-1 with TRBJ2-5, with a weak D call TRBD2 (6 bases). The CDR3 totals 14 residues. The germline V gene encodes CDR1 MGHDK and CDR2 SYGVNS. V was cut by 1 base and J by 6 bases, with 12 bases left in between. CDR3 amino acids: CASSEWGGVQTQYF. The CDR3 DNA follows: TGTGCCAGCAGTGAATGGGGCGGGGTACAGACCCAGTACTTC.

CDR3 sequence (DNA): TGTGCCAGCAGCCGGAGGGACAATGAGCAGTTCTTC. The encoded protein is CASSRRDNEQFF. J is TRBJ2-1 and V is TRBV5-5; D may be TRBD2 (6 bases). V lost 4 bases, J lost 5 bases, and 7 bases lay in between. The CDR3 consists of 12 residues. Looked up from germline, CDR1 is SGHKS and CDR2 is YYEKEE (reference sequence).